One and the same sample provided the 18 T cell receptor beta chains below, sequenced in a study of shared clonotypes between healthy human individuals. Profiled with immunoSEQ multiplex PCR; TCRdb holds only in-frame clones, not every one. Of about 2.4 million clones listed, roughly 93% were seen once; the top ten hold 0.35% to 0.45%. Sequenced sample: naive CD4+ T cells from PBMCs. Subset: CD45RA+ positively selected. The receptors were gathered from a man between 18 and 29 years old in good health. Some clones in this sample may be carry-over from other donors' samples.

This clone was detected only a few times. This chain connects TRBV5-1 to TRBJ1-2, with D possibly matching TRBD1 (5 bases). The CDR3 has 14 amino acids. Germline V CDR1 and CDR2: SGHRS, YFSETQ. V was shortened by 0 bases and J by 0 bases, with 6 bases between the two germline ends. The CDR3 loop is CASSLATANYGYTF. The CDR3 nucleotides read TGCGCCAGCAGCTTGGCGACAGCTAACTATGGCTACACCTTC. Full variable domain (missing parts from reference TRBV5-1 and TRBJ1-2): KAGVTQTPRYLIKTRGQQVTLSCSPISGHRSVSWYQQTPGQGLQFLFEYFSETQRNKGNFPGRFSGRQFSNSRSEMNVSTLELGDSALYLCASSLATANYGYTFGSGTRLTVV.

The chain combines TRBV10-3 with TRBJ2-7, with D possibly being TRBD2 (5 bases). The CDR3 totals 14 residues. Germline values: CDR1 ENHRY, CDR2 SYGVKD. Trimming left V 3 bases short and J 3 bases short, with 12 bases between. DNA for the CDR3: TGTGCCATCAGTGATGACGGGAACCGCTACGAGCAGTACTTC. It yields the protein CAISDDGNRYEQYF.

This chain uses TRBV7-9 with TRBJ2-5; 12 positions match TRBD2. The V segment lost 5 bases and the J segment 2 bases; nucleotides outside the gene matches: 12. The CDR3 consists of 18 residues. The germline gives CDR1 SEHNR, CDR2 FQNEAQ (reference sequence). CDR3 protein: CASSQRGTSGRLQETQYF. The CDR3 nucleotides are TGTGCCAGCAGCCAAAGGGGAACTAGCGGGAGGTTGCAAGAGACCCAGTACTTC.

V and J are TRBV19 and TRBJ1-5; no clear D. CDR3 length: 16 amino acids. V gave up 1 base and J gave up 4 bases, with 14 bases separating them. CDR1 is LNHDA, CDR2 SQIVND, per germline (reference sequence). CDR3 bases: TGTGCCAGTAGTATAGTGGCCCGGACGATAAATCAGCCCCAGCATTTT. This gives the protein CASSIVARTINQPQHF.

This chain's CDR3 is CASSARLAGTYNEQFF. The CDR3, as DNA: TGTGCCAGCAGCGCCCGACTAGCGGGAACATACAATGAGCAGTTCTTC. J is TRBJ2-1 and V is TRBV11-2; 11 nucleotides agree with TRBD2. J lost 4 bases, V lost 5 bases, and 7 bases had no gene match. Germline CDR1 reads SGHAT; CDR2 reads FQNNGV. The CDR3 is 16 amino acids.

The chain joins TRBV4-3 to TRBJ1-2; 8 bases agree with TRBD1. This CDR3 has 14 residues. Trimming removed 0 bases from V and 7 bases from J; junction bases left unmatched: 4. CDR1 LGHNA and CDR2 YSLEER come from the germline V gene. CDR3 sequence (DNA): TGCGCCAGCAGCCAAGAGGACAGGGCGGGTGGCTACACCTTC. Its protein product is CASSQEDRAGGYTF.

V is TRBV28 and J is TRBJ1-2; D is undetermined. V was pared by 4 bases and J by 5 bases, with 17 bases between. The germline gives CDR1 MDHEN, CDR2 SYDVKM. The CDR3 has 15 amino acids. The CDR3 sequence is CASSSSPALRYGYTF. DNA of the CDR3: TGTGCCAGCAGTTCCTCCCCAGCATTGAGGTATGGCTACACCTTC.

This rearrangement joins TRBV5-1 to TRBJ2-7; 7 bases align to TRBD1. Trimming took 2 bases from V and 0 from J; bases not matched to a gene: 2. The germline V gene encodes CDR1 SGHRS and CDR2 YFSETQ. There are 14 residues in the CDR3. In DNA form, the CDR3 reads TGCGCCAGCAGCTTTGGGACAGACTCCTACGAGCAGTACTTC. This encodes CASSFGTDSYEQYF.

The chain has TRBV5-4 and TRBJ2-3; 7 bases align to TRBD2. CDR1 is SGHNT and CDR2 is YYREEE in the germline V gene (reference sequence). The CDR3 contains 14 residues. Trimming cost V 6 bases and J 0 bases; bases outside gene matches: 4. Here the CDR3 DNA reads TGTGCCAGCACGGATAGCGGGAGCACAGATACGCAGTATTTT. Its translation: CASTDSGSTDTQYF. Full variable domain (outside the CDR3, taken from reference TRBV5-4 and TRBJ2-3): ETGVTQSPTHLIKTRGQQVTLRCSSQSGHNTVSWYQQALGQGPQFIFQYYREEENGRGNFPPRFSGLQFPNYSSELNVNALELDDSALYLCASTDSGSTDTQYFGPGTRLTVL.

V is TRBV28 and J is TRBJ1-1; TRBD1 might be the D (6 bases). Germline V gene data show CDR1 as MDHEN and CDR2 as SYDVKM. This CDR3 is built from 15 residues. With 5 bases removed from V and 4 bases from J, the gap between germline ends came to 17 bases. The CDR3 nucleotides are TGTGCCAGCAGTACCCGACAGGCAGGGAGCACTGAAGCTTTCTTT. Translating it yields CASSTRQAGSTEAFF.

The V gene is TRBV27, the J gene TRBJ2-7; D is undetermined. Germline lookup yields CDR1 MNHEY and CDR2 SMNVEV (reference sequence). CDR3 length: 14 amino acids. V gave up 6 bases and J gave up 1 base, with 13 bases separating them. CDR3: CASSQDGISYEQYF. In DNA form, the CDR3 reads TGTGCCAGCAGCCAGGACGGTATATCCTACGAGCAGTACTTC.

The chain employs TRBV6-4 and TRBJ2-7; D ambiguous. The germline gives CDR1 MRHNA, CDR2 SNTAGT. V lost 2 bases to trimming and J lost 5 bases, with 7 bases between them. The CDR3 consists of 12 residues. The CDR3 DNA reads as TGTGCCAGCAGTGACAGGGTCGACGAGCAGTACTTC. Protein: CASSDRVDEQYF.

Turning to this clone: In the same sample, other DNA sequences code for this CDR3. The chain recombines TRBV7-6 with TRBJ2-3; D might be TRBD1 or TRBD2, each matching 5 bases. The germline CDR1 and CDR2 sequences are SGHVS and FNYEAQ. Trimming took off 0 bases at V and 3 bases at J, with 7 bases between the two ends. The CDR3 is 14 amino acids. The CDR3 region is CASSLARGTDTQYF. The CDR3 bases are TGTGCCAGCAGCTTAGCGAGGGGAACAGATACGCAGTATTTT.

The gene calls are TRBV5-1 and TRBJ2-5; possibly TRBD1 for D (5 bases). The CDR3 has 15 amino acids. Germline loops: CDR1 SGHRS, CDR2 YFSETQ. Trimming removed 2 bases from V and 2 bases from J, with 13 bases in between. The CDR3 loop is CASSFTNRRQETQYF. CDR3 DNA sequence: TGCGCCAGCAGCTTTACGAACAGGAGACAAGAGACCCAGTACTTC.

The chain has TRBV9 and TRBJ2-1, with 15 bases matching TRBD2. The CDR3 runs to 17 residues. The trim removed 8 bases at V and 6 bases at J, leaving 12 bases unmatched. Germline V gene lookup returns CDR1 SGDLS and CDR2 YYNGEE. This CDR3 is CASSGLAGGRSGNEQFF. The CDR3 coding sequence is TGTGCCAGTTCAGGACTAGCGGGAGGGCGGTCCGGCAATGAGCAGTTCTTC. The full variable domain, in which reference TRBV9 and TRBJ2-1 provide the parts outside the CDR3, is DSGVTQTPKHLITATGQRVTLRCSPRSGDLSVYWYQQSLDQGLQFLIQYYNGEERAKGNILERFSAQQFPDLHSELNLSSLELGDSALYFCASSGLAGGRSGNEQFFGPGTRLTVL.

The V and J genes are TRBV9 and TRBJ2-1; D not resolved. Germline V gene lookup returns CDR1 SGDLS and CDR2 YYNGEE. This CDR3 is 14 amino acids long. V shed 0 bases and J shed 8 bases, with 12 bases lying between them. The CDR3 DNA sequence: TGTGCCAGCAGCGTAGGAACCTGGGTGGATGAGCAGTTCTTC. Residues: CASSVGTWVDEQFF.

V usage is TRBV4-1 and J usage is TRBJ2-3; TRBD2 might be the D (6 bases). Trimming took off 0 bases at V and 1 base at J, with 11 bases between the two ends. The CDR3 extends over 16 amino acids. CDR1 and CDR2 from the germline V gene are MGHRA and YSYEKL. The CDR3 sequence is CASSQDMSSGTDTQYF. Written as DNA, the CDR3 is TGCGCCAGCAGCCAAGATATGTCTAGCGGCACAGATACGCAGTATTTT.

This chain connects TRBV6-5 to TRBJ2-1; perhaps TRBD1 as D (5 bases). The germline CDR1 and CDR2 sequences are MNHEY and SVGAGI. The CDR3 extends over 13 amino acids. V lost 2 bases and J 10 bases, leaving 12 bases between the germline ends. CDR3: CASSYPGAGEQFF. The CDR3 DNA sequence: TGTGCCAGCAGTTACCCGGGCGCAGGGGAGCAGTTCTTC.